Following are 19 T cell receptor beta chains from one sample sequenced in a study of blood T cell repertoires in COVID-19. Using immunoSEQ multiplex PCR, the repertoire was profiled, and TCRdb retains in-frame clones only, with some absent. The sample gives about 270,000 clones, 86% of which show up once; approximately 9.7% is in the top ten. Sample: peripheral blood. All receptors come from a man aged 35 to 55 with active or convalescent COVID-19.

This clone was observed once. The CDR3 spells CASSLVQGATEAFF. DNA of the CDR3: TGTGCCAGCAGCTTAGTTCAGGGGGCAACTGAAGCTTTCTTT. The genes are TRBV7-8 and TRBJ1-1, with 8 bases matching TRBD1. The length of the CDR3 is 14 residues. CDR1 is SGHVS, CDR2 FQNEAQ, per germline. Trimming removed 1 base from V and 5 bases from J; junction bases left unmatched: 3.

V and J are TRBV15 and TRBJ1-5; TRBD1 might be the D (5 bases). Germline V gene data show CDR1 as LNHNV and CDR2 as YYDKDF (reference sequence). V shed 0 bases and J shed 3 bases, with 15 bases lying between them. This CDR3 region has 17 residues. CDR3 sequence reads: CATSRDLRVGDNQPQHF. CDR3 sequence (DNA): TGTGCCACCAGCAGAGATCTCAGGGTAGGAGACAATCAGCCCCAGCATTTT.

The chain has TRBV9 and TRBJ2-7; TRBD2 matches at 7 bases. In germline, CDR1 is SGDLS, CDR2 YYNGEE. The CDR3 has 14 amino acids. The junction had 4 bases not matched to a gene; V was cut back by 4 bases and J by 0 bases. DNA for the CDR3: TGTGCCAGCAGCTTGAGGGACTACTCCTACGAGCAGTACTTC. This codes for CASSLRDYSYEQYF.

This chain links TRBV5-4 with TRBJ2-2, with 9 bases that match TRBD1. The CDR3 totals 17 residues. From germline, CDR1 is SGHNT and CDR2 YYREEE (reference sequence). The ends lost 4 bases at V and 2 bases at J; junction bases unmatched: 9. The CDR3 nucleotides read TGTGCCAGCAGCCCCGAGGGGGGACAGGGTAACACCGGGGAGCTGTTTTTT. The encoded protein is CASSPEGGQGNTGELFF.

The V and J genes are TRBV5-1 and TRBJ2-7; possibly TRBD2 for D (5 bases). CDR1 is SGHRS and CDR2 is YFSETQ in the germline V gene. This CDR3 has 15 amino acids. Trimming shortened V by 4 bases and J by 1 base, and 15 bases separated the two germline ends. The CDR3 region is CASSRTGVTSYEQYF. In DNA form, the CDR3 reads TGCGCCAGCAGCCGAACCGGGGTAACTTCCTACGAGCAGTACTTC.

This clone was counted between two and nine times. This chain joins TRBV5-5 and TRBJ1-2, with D hard to call. V was cut by 1 base and J by 0 bases, with 7 bases left in between. This CDR3 comprises 14 residues. The germline V gene encodes CDR1 SGHKS and CDR2 YYEKEE (reference sequence). The CDR3 nucleotides read TGTGCCAGCAGCTTGTGGAGTCCTAACTATGGCTACACCTTC. This sequence encodes CASSLWSPNYGYTF.

The chain carries TRBV7-8 and TRBJ2-1, with 14 bases fitting TRBD2. V shed 6 bases and J 7 bases; nucleotides not matched to a gene: 5. This CDR3 is built from 15 residues. CDR1 is SGHVS and CDR2 is FQNEAQ in the germline V gene. The CDR3 is CASRRGTSGSNEQFF. The CDR3 DNA reads as TGTGCCAGCAGGAGAGGGACTAGCGGGAGTAATGAGCAGTTCTTC.

In nucleotides, the CDR3 is TGTGCCAGCAGCACCTCCAGGGTGGAGACCCAGTACTTC. Translated, it gives CASSTSRVETQYF. The chain couples TRBV11-3 to TRBJ2-5, with D perhaps TRBD1 (5 bases). The V gene's germline CDR1 is SGHNT and CDR2 YENEEA. The V gene lost 5 bases and the J gene lost 5 bases, with 12 bases spanning the gap. The CDR3 covers 13 residues. The full variable domain, in which reference TRBV11-3 and TRBJ2-5 provide the parts outside the CDR3, is EAGVVQSPRYKIIEKKQPVAFWCNPISGHNTLYWYLQNLGQGPELLIRYENEEAVDDSQLPKDRFSAERLKGVDSTLKIQPAELGDSAVYLCASSTSRVETQYFGPGTRLLVL.

The chain employs TRBV7-9 and TRBJ2-2; D possibly corresponds to TRBD2 (5 bases). This CDR3 is built from 15 residues. The germline V gene encodes CDR1 SEHNR and CDR2 FQNEAQ (reference sequence). The V and J ends lost 5 bases and 8 bases respectively, with 18 bases between them. This CDR3 reads CASSLDSQMDGELFF. CDR3 in DNA: TGTGCCAGCAGCCTGGACTCCCAAATGGATGGGGAGCTGTTTTTT. Full variable domain (rest looked up from reference TRBV7-9 and TRBJ2-2): DTGVSQNPRHKITKRGQNVTFRCDPISEHNRLYWYRQTLGQGPEFLTYFQNEAQLEKSRLLSDRFSAERPKGSFSTLEIQRTEQGDSAMYLCASSLDSQMDGELFFGEGSRLTVL.

The gene calls are TRBV11-2 and TRBJ1-1, with 7 bases aligning to TRBD1. Germline assignment: CDR1 SGHAT and CDR2 FQNNGV. The V and J ends lost 6 bases and 1 base, in that order; junction bases with no gene match: 2. The CDR3 loop spans 13 amino acids. CDR3 in DNA: TGTGCCAGCAGTTCAGGGGGGAACACTGAAGCTTTCTTT. Protein: CASSSGGNTEAFF.

This sequence joins TRBV5-4 and TRBJ1-4; D is possibly TRBD1 (5 bases). V gave up 2 bases and J gave up 7 bases, with 12 bases separating them. From germline, CDR1 is SGHNT and CDR2 YYREEE (reference sequence). There are 14 residues in the CDR3. CDR3 DNA: TGTGCCAGCAGCTTAAGGAGGGGAGGTGAAAAACTGTTTTTT. It codes for CASSLRRGGEKLFF.

The rearrangement joins TRBV28 to TRBJ2-5, with D perhaps matching TRBD2 (6 bases). V lost 3 bases, J lost 2 bases, and 10 bases lay in between. The germline gives CDR1 MDHEN, CDR2 SYDVKM. The length of the CDR3 is 14 residues. The CDR3 loop reads CASSFGGAQETQYF. The CDR3 coding sequence is TGTGCCAGCAGTTTTGGAGGGGCACAAGAGACCCAGTACTTC.

The chain carries TRBV10-3 and TRBJ1-5; 7 bases align to TRBD1. Germline trimming cut 4 bases from V and 3 bases from J; bases unmatched to any gene: 3. Germline CDR1 reads ENHRY; CDR2 reads SYGVKD. The CDR3 has 14 amino acids. CDR3 DNA sequence: TGTGCCATCAGTGCCGGGACAGTCAATCAGCCCCAGCATTTT. Its translation: CAISAGTVNQPQHF.

J is TRBJ1-3 and V is TRBV20-1; no clear D. CDR1 is DFQATT and CDR2 is SNEGSKA in the germline V gene (reference sequence). CDR3 size: 14 residues. V shed 3 bases and J shed 6 bases, with 15 bases lying between them. CDR3 in DNA: TGCAGTGCTAGTCCCCTCATAGCGGCAAACACCATATATTTT. Translating gives CSASPLIAANTIYF.

J is TRBJ1-5 and V is TRBV30, with 7 bases fitting TRBD1. V lost 2 bases to trimming and J lost 7 bases; unmatched junction nucleotides: 5. The CDR3 extends over 13 amino acids. Germline values: CDR1 GTSNPN, CDR2 SVGIG (reference sequence). CDR3 DNA: TGTGCCTGGAGTCCCACAGGGGACCAGCCCCAGCATTTT. Translated, it gives CAWSPTGDQPQHF.

The rearrangement uses TRBV6-5 and TRBJ1-2; D gene ambiguous. V was clipped by 6 bases and J by 11 bases, with 13 bases between them. This CDR3 region has 11 residues. CDR1 is MNHEY, CDR2 SVGAGI, per germline. The CDR3, as DNA: TGTGCCAGCAGCTCCCTTCGTGTGTACACCTTC. This gives the protein CASSSLRVYTF.

The chain combines TRBV11-3 with TRBJ2-7; D is possibly TRBD2 (6 bases). The CDR3 has 17 residues. From germline, CDR1 is SGHNT and CDR2 YENEEA. Trimming shortened V by 5 bases and J by 0 bases, and 20 bases separated the two germline ends. This chain's CDR3 is CASSPHRGMGSSYEQYF. The CDR3 coding sequence is TGTGCCAGCAGCCCCCACCGGGGGATGGGTTCCTCCTACGAGCAGTACTTC.

The V gene is TRBV10-3, the J gene TRBJ1-4; 9 positions agree with TRBD1. The germline V gene encodes CDR1 ENHRY and CDR2 SYGVKD. This CDR3 region has 14 residues. V lost 6 bases, J lost 4 bases, and 3 bases stayed unmatched. The CDR3 loop reads CAIRSDRGNEKLFF. The CDR3, as DNA: TGTGCCATCAGATCGGACAGGGGTAATGAAAAACTGTTTTTT.

The rearrangement joins TRBV2 to TRBJ2-5; D might be TRBD2 (5 bases). The germline V and J ends were trimmed by 4 bases and 6 bases, with 21 bases remaining between them. The CDR3 totals 16 residues. Germline V gives CDR1 SNHLY, CDR2 FYNNEI. Here the CDR3 reads CASSGSRALEVKTQYF. The CDR3 coding sequence is TGTGCCAGCAGTGGAAGCCGGGCACTAGAAGTAAAGACCCAGTACTTC.